Shown below are 25 T cell receptor beta chains from a single sample sequenced in a study of molecular identifiers for immune sequencing clone quantification. In TCRdb, the PCR reads were re-called with MiXCR into one record per CDR3 protein. The repertoire has nearly 20,000 distinct CDR3 sequences, 21% of them found once; the top ten carry roughly 6.7%. The sequencing input was naive CD8+ T cells from blood, with Jurkat cell RNA spiked in. Subset noted: FACS-sorted CD8+CD4-CCR7+CD45RA+ naive T cells. The source of these receptors is a human donor in good health. Some libraries in this study had Jurkat cell RNA spiked in.

This clonotype was observed a handful of times. The genes are TRBV27 and TRBJ2-7; 11 positions agree with TRBD2. V was clipped by 6 bases and J by 2 bases; unmatched bases: 21. The CDR3 contains 20 residues. Germline lookup yields CDR1 MNHEY and CDR2 SMNVEV (reference sequence). The CDR3 sequence is CASRLSGGGTSGSPPYEQYF. CDR3 bases: TGTGCCAGCAGACTTTCGGGGGGAGGAACTAGCGGGAGCCCTCCCTACGAGCAGTACTTC.

This clonotype has ten or more counts. The rearrangement joins TRBV6-5 to TRBJ2-7; D assignment may be TRBD1 or TRBD2 (6 bases each). Germline CDR1 MNHEY, CDR2 SVGAGI. The length of the CDR3 is 12 residues. The V gene lost 6 bases and the J gene lost 5 bases, with 11 bases spanning the gap. In nucleotides, the CDR3 is TGTGCCAGCAGCTCCGGGGGCAACGAGCAGTACTTC. This codes for CASSSGGNEQYF.

This clonotype came up many times. This chain joins TRBV4-1 and TRBJ2-2; TRBD2 aligns across 7 bases. J lost 4 bases, V lost 4 bases, and 12 bases had no gene match. CDR1 is MGHRA and CDR2 is YSYEKL in the germline V gene. The CDR3 runs to 17 residues. The CDR3 loop is CASSRQQSGIGTGELFF. The CDR3 nucleotides are TGCGCCAGCAGCCGTCAACAGAGCGGGATTGGCACCGGGGAGCTGTTTTTT.

The V call is TRBV20-1, the J call TRBJ2-7; possible D gene TRBD1, 5 bases. The CDR3 has 14 amino acids. Trimming took off 0 bases at V and 1 base at J, with 10 bases between the two ends. In germline, CDR1 is DFQATT, CDR2 SNEGSKA (reference sequence). The CDR3 sequence: CSARDRDRSYEQYF. CDR3 in DNA: TGCAGTGCTAGAGATCGAGACAGATCCTACGAGCAGTACTTC.

CDR3 region: CASSLGTGRNEQYF. DNA for the CDR3: TGTGCCAGCAGTTTAGGGACAGGTCGGAACGAGCAGTACTTC. The chain combines TRBV28 with TRBJ2-7, with TRBD1 matching over 8 bases. The length of the CDR3 is 14 residues. Per the germline V gene, CDR1 is MDHEN and CDR2 is SYDVKM. The J segment lost 5 bases and the V segment lost 2 bases, leaving 5 bases of the junction unmatched.

This clonotype was observed many times. The chain joins TRBV7-8 to TRBJ2-7; D unresolved. Germline-derived CDR1 and CDR2 are SGHVS and FQNEAQ. This CDR3 region has 13 residues. The V end lost 5 bases, the J end lost 3 bases, and 11 bases lay between the germline ends. Written as DNA, the CDR3 is TGTGCCAGCAGCCTCCCCGATTTCTACGAGCAGTACTTC. It yields the protein CASSLPDFYEQYF.

This clonotype occurred many times. The chain couples TRBV3-1 to TRBJ2-1; 9 bases fit TRBD2. The CDR3 sequence is 14 residues long. The germline V gene encodes CDR1 LGHDT and CDR2 YNNKEL (reference sequence). Germline trimming cut 5 bases from V and 9 bases from J; bases unmatched to any gene: 8. The CDR3 region has the DNA TGTGCCAGCAGCTGGACTAGCGCGGGTTTTGAGCAGTTCTTC. Protein sequence: CASSWTSAGFEQFF.

This clonotype was observed at least ten times. The V gene is TRBV7-6, the J gene TRBJ1-6; possibly TRBD1 for D (5 bases). V was pared by 1 base and J by 14 bases, with 15 bases between. CDR1 is SGHVS and CDR2 is FNYEAQ in the germline V gene. The CDR3 covers 14 residues. CDR3: CASSLGGGTQALHF. CDR3 sequence (DNA): TGTGCCAGCAGCTTAGGGGGCGGGACGCAAGCCCTCCACTTT.

This clonotype was picked up many times. The rearrangement links TRBV28 to TRBJ2-7; 8 bases match TRBD2. With V trimmed by 10 bases and J by 3 bases, 8 bases remained unmatched. Germline V gene data show CDR1 as MDHEN and CDR2 as SYDVKM. The length of the CDR3 is 13 residues. CDR3 coding DNA: TGTGCCACCACGACTAGCGAGGACTACGAGCAGTACTTC. It specifies CATTTSEDYEQYF.

This clonotype appeared many times. This chain links TRBV7-8 with TRBJ2-7; 7 bases align to TRBD1. Germline V gene sequence: CDR1 SGHVS, CDR2 FQNEAQ. After removal of 5 bases from V and 3 bases from J, the junction contained 10 bases not matched to a gene. The CDR3 runs to 15 residues. CDR3 in DNA: TGTGCCAGCAGCCTTCCCGGGACAGTCTTCTACGAGCAGTACTTC. Its translation is CASSLPGTVFYEQYF. Full variable domain (outside the CDR3, taken from reference TRBV7-8 and TRBJ2-7): GAGVSQSPRYKVAKRGQDVALRCDPISGHVSLFWYQQALGQGPEFLTYFQNEAQLDKSGLPSDRFFAERPEGSVSTLKIQRTQQEDSAVYLCASSLPGTVFYEQYFGPGTRLTVT.

A note on this clonotype: One end of the junction varies from germline; a read error may be responsible. This chain links TRBV24-1 with TRBJ2-3; D is ambiguous. Germline CDR1 is KGHDR and CDR2 is SFDVKD. CDR3 length equals 15 residues. CDR3 residues: CATSDLGDEADTQCF. In nucleotides, the CDR3 is TGTGCCACCAGTGATTTGGGCGACGAGGCAGATACGCAGTGTTTT.

In its sample, this clonotype was seen many times. V gene TRBV7-8 combines with J gene TRBJ2-7; D is ambiguous. V was pared by 0 bases and J by 2 bases, with 11 bases between. The CDR3 extends over 15 amino acids. Germline values: CDR1 SGHVS, CDR2 FQNEAQ. The CDR3 reads CASSLADGNPYEQYF. CDR3 coding DNA: TGTGCCAGCAGCTTAGCAGACGGTAATCCCTACGAGCAGTACTTC.

This clonotype is judged medium-sized (0.01 to 0.1%). The chain is built from TRBV12-3 or TRBV12-4 and TRBJ2-5; the D gene could be TRBD1 or TRBD2 (5 bases each). Trimming cost V 0 bases and J 3 bases, with 11 bases left between them. This CDR3 has 15 amino acids. The CDR3 loop reads CASSLALGTEETQYF. The CDR3 bases are TGTGCCAGCAGTTTAGCGCTCGGGACGGAAGAGACCCAGTACTTC.

This clonotype appeared many times. The chain uses TRBV20-1 and TRBJ2-2; 10 bases are a match to TRBD2. The CDR3 consists of 17 residues. V gave up 3 bases and J gave up 4 bases; unmatched junction bases: 11. CDR1 is DFQATT, CDR2 SNEGSKA, per germline (reference sequence). The CDR3 DNA reads TGCAGTGCTAGGGGAATTAAGCGGGAGGGTGCCACCGGGGAGCTGTTTTTT. It specifies CSARGIKREGATGELFF.

In its sample, this clonotype was seen many times. This chain links TRBV12-3 or TRBV12-4 with TRBJ1-1; no definite D call. The CDR3 is 12 amino acids. With 2 bases removed from V and 8 bases from J, the gap between germline ends came to 9 bases. In nucleotides, the CDR3 is TGTGCCAGCAGTTTAACCCCCGTAGAAGCTTTCTTT. Protein sequence: CASSLTPVEAFF.

V usage is TRBV12-3 or TRBV12-4 and J usage is TRBJ2-2, with D unclear. This CDR3 is built from 17 residues. V dropped 3 bases and J dropped 3 bases, with 17 bases sitting between them. CDR3 bases: TGTGCCAGCAGTTTGCTCCACTGGAAGTTGGACACCGGGGAGCTGTTTTTT. Its protein is CASSLLHWKLDTGELFF.

This clonotype occurred a few times. The chain couples TRBV29-1 to TRBJ2-3; D is unresolved. The V end was cut by 5 bases, the J end by 2 bases, with 5 bases between. This CDR3 has 11 amino acids. The germline V gene has CDR1 SQVTM and CDR2 ANQGSEA. Written as DNA, the CDR3 is TGCAGCGTTTTTACCACAGATACGCAGTATTTT. Translated, it gives CSVFTTDTQYF.

This clonotype occurred many times. The V gene is TRBV5-1, the J gene TRBJ1-5; D is perhaps TRBD1 (6 bases). This CDR3 has 16 residues. V was trimmed by 2 bases and J by 5 bases, leaving 17 bases between them. CDR1 and CDR2 from the germline V gene are SGHRS and YFSETQ. The CDR3 region is CASSFGAGDYHQPQHF. The DNA of the CDR3 is TGCGCCAGCAGCTTTGGGGCAGGGGACTACCATCAGCCCCAGCATTTT.

V and J are TRBV7-2 and TRBJ2-2; 14 bases map to TRBD2. Germline values: CDR1 SGHTA, CDR2 FQGNSA. V trimming: 5 bases; J trimming: 6 bases; junction bases outside the gene matches: 5. This CDR3 region has 16 residues. This chain's CDR3 is CASSGTSGRSPGELFF. CDR3 DNA sequence: TGTGCCAGCAGCGGGACTAGCGGGAGATCGCCCGGGGAGCTGTTTTTT.

Notes on this clonotype: Possible read error: a much larger clone is one base away. CDR3: CASSLVNRGSYEQYF. The CDR3 nucleotides are TGTGCCAGCAGCTTAGTGAACAGGGGCTCCTACGAGCAGTACTTC. The chain combines TRBV7-9 with TRBJ2-7; 7 nucleotides match TRBD1. This CDR3 region has 15 residues. Germline CDR1 reads SEHNR; CDR2 reads FQNEAQ (reference sequence). V lost 1 base to trimming and J lost 0 bases; unmatched junction nucleotides: 3. The complete variable domain, with remaining parts taken from reference TRBV7-9 and TRBJ2-7, reads DTGVSQNPRHKITKRGQNVTFRCDPISEHNRLYWYRQTLGQGPEFLTYFQNEAQLEKSRLLSDRFSAERPKGSFSTLEIQRTEQGDSAMYLCASSLVNRGSYEQYFGPGTRLTVT.

This clonotype has a count of ten or more. The chain is built from TRBV5-1 and TRBJ2-4; the match to TRBD1 covers 10 bases. This CDR3 spans 13 amino acids. J lost 8 bases, V lost 5 bases, and 4 bases had no gene match. Germline V gives CDR1 SGHRS, CDR2 YFSETQ. In nucleotides, the CDR3 is TGCGCCAGCAGTTGGACAGGGGGAGACATTCAGTACTTC. Amino acid sequence: CASSWTGGDIQYF.

DNA of the CDR3: TGCAGTGCTAGAGACTCGAGCTCCTACAATGAGCAGTTCTTC. This gives the protein CSARDSSSYNEQFF. This chain connects TRBV20-1 to TRBJ2-1; no firm D call. Germline CDR1 DFQATT, CDR2 SNEGSKA (reference sequence). Trimming removed 0 bases at V and 0 bases at J, with 6 bases between. The CDR3 spans 14 residues.

This clonotype has more than one count but fewer than ten. The chain combines TRBV6-5 with TRBJ2-7; tentatively, D is TRBD1 (5 bases). Per the germline V gene, CDR1 is MNHEY and CDR2 is SVGAGI. Trimming removed 6 bases from V and 2 bases from J, with 14 bases in between. The CDR3 is 14 residues long. The CDR3 sequence: CASSLTGLPYEQYF. Here the CDR3 DNA reads TGTGCCAGCAGCCTTACAGGTTTGCCCTACGAGCAGTACTTC.

This clonotype has a handful of counts. This CDR3 is CASSYGSLQETQYF. Written as DNA, the CDR3 is TGTGCCAGCAGTTATGGCAGCCTGCAAGAGACCCAGTACTTC. The genes are TRBV6-6 and TRBJ2-5; D is unresolved. Deletions cut 3 bases from V and 2 bases from J, with 10 bases between. CDR3 length: 14 residues. CDR1 is MNHNY and CDR2 is SVGAGI in the germline V gene (reference sequence).

There are many counts of this clonotype. The CDR3 DNA sequence: TGTGCCAGTAGCGTATTCGGGGAATACGAGCAGTACTTC. Translated, it gives CASSVFGEYEQYF. The chain joins TRBV19 to TRBJ2-7; a weak D match, TRBD2 (5 bases). The germline V gene has CDR1 LNHDA and CDR2 SQIVND (reference sequence). Between the trimmed V and J ends, which lost 6 bases and 4 bases, there was a span of 13 bases. The CDR3 runs to 13 residues.